The 30 T cell receptor beta chains given below trace back to one sample, sequenced in a study of shared clonotypes between healthy human individuals. Sequenced by immunoSEQ multiplex PCR; TCRdb stores in-frame clones only, minus some. In the table there are some 2,500,000 clones, 80% to 95% of which are singletons. The sequencing input was naive CD4+ T cells from PBMCs. Subset of the sample: CD45RA+ positively selected. These receptors all come from a man younger than 30 in good health. Some clones in this sample may be carry-over from other donors' samples.

This sequence joins TRBV6-1 and TRBJ1-3; 7 bases map to TRBD1. The V and J ends lost 6 bases and 9 bases, in that order; junction bases with no gene match: 8. This CDR3 region has 13 residues. Germline V gene data show CDR1 as MNHNS and CDR2 as SASEGT. The CDR3 nucleotides are TGTGCCAGCAGACCCGGGGCAGGGGGCACCATATATTTT. Protein sequence: CASRPGAGGTIYF.

The chain employs TRBV7-2 and TRBJ2-7; 8 bases match TRBD1. This CDR3 is built from 15 residues. Germline assignment: CDR1 SGHTA and CDR2 FQGNSA. Trimming took 1 base from V and 9 from J; bases not matched to a gene: 11. CDR3 nucleotide sequence: TGTGCCAGCAGCTTAGGCTCAGGGGGCTTGGTCGGGCAGTACTTC. Its translation: CASSLGSGGLVGQYF.

The chain carries TRBV7-2 and TRBJ2-7; 9 bases match TRBD1. J lost 9 bases, V lost 1 base, and 13 bases had no gene match. The length of the CDR3 is 16 residues. Germline loops: CDR1 SGHTA, CDR2 FQGNSA. CDR3 nucleotides: TGTGCCAGCAGCTTAGGAGGGACAGGGACTTCTTTAGGGCAGTACTTC. This gives the protein CASSLGGTGTSLGQYF.

This sequence joins TRBV7-9 and TRBJ1-1; 7 nucleotides agree with TRBD1. The trim removed 5 bases at V and 5 bases at J, leaving 5 bases unmatched. In germline, CDR1 is SEHNR, CDR2 FQNEAQ (reference sequence). The CDR3 is made up of 13 amino acids. CDR3 sequence: CASSAPRGTEAFF. The DNA for the CDR3 is TGTGCCAGCAGCGCACCCAGGGGGACTGAAGCTTTCTTT. Combining the CDR3 with reference TRBV7-9 and TRBJ1-1 gives the whole variable domain DTGVSQNPRHKITKRGQNVTFRCDPISEHNRLYWYRQTLGQGPEFLTYFQNEAQLEKSRLLSDRFSAERPKGSFSTLEIQRTEQGDSAMYLCASSAPRGTEAFFGQGTRLTVV.

This chain uses TRBV2 with TRBJ2-3; D is possibly TRBD2 (6 bases). The CDR3 has 15 residues. V lost 5 bases and J lost 3, with 15 bases in between. CDR1 is SNHLY, CDR2 FYNNEI, per germline. The CDR3 spells CASSRDSGKTDTQYF. The CDR3 DNA reads as TGTGCCAGCAGTCGGGACTCAGGGAAGACAGATACGCAGTATTTT.

The V gene is TRBV5-5, the J gene TRBJ2-1; TRBD2 aligns across 13 bases. From germline, CDR1 is SGHKS and CDR2 YYEKEE (reference sequence). The V gene end was trimmed by 4 bases and the J gene end by 3 bases; junction bases not matched to a gene: 7. The CDR3 contains 17 residues. This CDR3 reads CASSPGLAGAVYNEQFF. In nucleotides, the CDR3 is TGTGCCAGCAGCCCCGGACTAGCGGGAGCCGTCTACAATGAGCAGTTCTTC.

V usage is TRBV7-2 and J usage is TRBJ2-1; TRBD2 matches at 9 bases. Germline loops: CDR1 SGHTA, CDR2 FQGNSA. The CDR3 sequence is 15 residues long. J was trimmed by 10 bases and V by 2 bases; bases with no gene match: 9. For the CDR3, the DNA is TGTGCCAGCAGCTTAAAGGCGGGAGGGCCGGGGGAGCAGTTCTTC. Amino acid sequence: CASSLKAGGPGEQFF.

CDR3 protein: CASSVVGDDTEAFF. The CDR3 region has the DNA TGTGCCAGCAGCGTAGTAGGGGATGACACTGAAGCTTTCTTT. The chain uses TRBV9 and TRBJ1-1; D may be TRBD1 (5 bases). The CDR3 is 14 residues long. The ends were cut back, 0 bases at V and 3 bases at J, with 9 bases in the middle. CDR1 and CDR2 (germline): SGDLS, YYNGEE.

The chain uses TRBV27 and TRBJ2-1; a weak D match, TRBD2 (6 bases). CDR1 and CDR2 from the germline V gene are MNHEY and SMNVEV (reference sequence). Trimming cost V 1 base and J 2 bases, with 27 bases left between them. This CDR3 has 21 residues. In nucleotides, the CDR3 is TGTGCCAGCAGTTTATATAAAGTGGGAGGCCCTAGGAGCAGCGCCTACAATGAGCAGTTCTTC. Translating it yields CASSLYKVGGPRSSAYNEQFF.

The rearrangement joins TRBV19 to TRBJ1-5, with no clear D. This CDR3 is built from 14 residues. CDR1 is LNHDA, CDR2 SQIVND, per germline (reference sequence). Deletions cut 6 bases from V and 3 bases from J, with 12 bases between. The chain's CDR3 is CASSPTVNNQPQHF. The CDR3 nucleotides read TGTGCCAGTAGCCCCACAGTGAACAATCAGCCCCAGCATTTT. The full variable domain, in which reference TRBV19 and TRBJ1-5 provide the parts outside the CDR3, is DGGITQSPKYLFRKEGQNVTLSCEQNLNHDAMYWYRQDPGQGLRLIYYSQIVNDFQKGDIAEGYSVSREKKESFPLTVTSAQKNPTAFYLCASSPTVNNQPQHFGDGTRLSIL.

V and J are TRBV5-1 and TRBJ1-4; 7 positions agree with TRBD1. V lost 5 bases, J lost 1 base, and 5 bases stayed unmatched. Germline V gene sequence: CDR1 SGHRS, CDR2 YFSETQ. The CDR3 runs 15 residues. CDR3 in amino acids: CASRATGLTNEKLFF. Written as DNA, the CDR3 is TGCGCCAGCAGAGCGACAGGGTTAACTAATGAAAAACTGTTTTTT.

As to this clone: The same CDR3 also results from other DNA sequences found in this sample. This rearrangement joins TRBV30 to TRBJ2-1, with 12 bases matching TRBD2. V lost 3 bases and J lost 6; bases outside the gene matches: 0. From germline, CDR1 is GTSNPN and CDR2 SVGIG (reference sequence). The CDR3 is made up of 13 amino acids. For the CDR3, the DNA is TGTGCCTGGAGACTAGCGGGAGGCAATGAGCAGTTCTTC. This translates into CAWRLAGGNEQFF.

The chain links TRBV5-1 to TRBJ2-7; 9 positions agree with TRBD1. From germline, CDR1 is SGHRS and CDR2 YFSETQ. The CDR3 covers 14 residues. The V segment lost 0 bases and the J segment 6 bases; nucleotides outside the gene matches: 4. CDR3 sequence reads: CASSLASTGGEQYF. CDR3 bases: TGCGCCAGCAGCTTGGCATCGACAGGGGGCGAGCAGTACTTC.

In the case of this clone: Additional DNA sequences in this sample encode the identical CDR3. The chain carries TRBV5-5 and TRBJ1-1; tentative D call: TRBD1 (5 bases). With 1 base removed from V and 1 base from J, the gap between germline ends came to 5 bases. This CDR3 is built from 13 residues. Germline V lookup: CDR1 SGHKS, CDR2 YYEKEE (reference sequence). This chain's CDR3 is CASSLQGNTEAFF. CDR3 DNA sequence: TGTGCCAGCAGCTTGCAGGGGAACACTGAAGCTTTCTTT. Variable domain in full (rest from reference TRBV5-5 and TRBJ1-1): DAGVTQSPTHLIKTRGQQVTLRCSPISGHKSVSWYQQVLGQGPQFIFQYYEKEERGRGNFPDRFSARQFPNYSSELNVNALLLGDSALYLCASSLQGNTEAFFGQGTRLTVV.

The gene calls are TRBV11-2 and TRBJ2-5, with 8 bases aligning to TRBD1. Germline CDR1 reads SGHAT; CDR2 reads FQNNGV. J gave up 5 bases and V 4 bases, and 12 bases lay outside the gene matches. The CDR3 spans 16 residues. CDR3 loop: CASSSFRQGRRETQYF. As DNA, the CDR3 is TGTGCCAGCAGCTCTTTCCGACAGGGGAGAAGGGAGACCCAGTACTTC.

The rearrangement links TRBV28 to TRBJ1-5, with D maybe TRBD1 (6 bases). CDR3 length: 14 amino acids. V lost 7 bases to trimming and J lost 0 bases, with 10 bases between them. CDR1 is MDHEN, CDR2 SYDVKM, per germline. CDR3 bases: TGTGCCAGCATAGGGGGGTATAGCAATCAGCCCCAGCATTTT. Protein: CASIGGYSNQPQHF.

The V and J genes are TRBV7-9 and TRBJ2-1; maybe TRBD1 (5 bases). The germline V and J ends were trimmed by 5 bases and 0 bases, with 14 bases remaining between them. The germline CDR1 and CDR2 sequences are SEHNR and FQNEAQ (reference sequence). This CDR3 spans 16 amino acids. The CDR3 coding sequence is TGTGCCAGCAGCAAGCGCCAGGGTTTCTCCTACAATGAGCAGTTCTTC. Translated, it gives CASSKRQGFSYNEQFF.

V gene TRBV7-8 combines with J gene TRBJ2-1; 8 bases align to TRBD2. Germline trimming cut 1 base from V and 0 bases from J; bases unmatched to any gene: 5. Germline V gives CDR1 SGHVS, CDR2 FQNEAQ. There are 17 residues in the CDR3. Here the CDR3 DNA reads TGTGCCAGCAGCTTAGGCGGCAGCGGGAGCTCCTACAATGAGCAGTTCTTC. Translated: CASSLGGSGSSYNEQFF.

V is TRBV2 and J is TRBJ2-1; 8 positions agree with TRBD2. The trim removed 7 bases at V and 6 bases at J, leaving 8 bases unmatched. CDR1 is SNHLY and CDR2 is FYNNEI in the germline V gene. The CDR3 has 14 amino acids. Written as DNA, the CDR3 is TGTGCCAGCATATTCCGGGAGGGCCCCAATGAGCAGTTCTTC. This codes for CASIFREGPNEQFF.

In this sample, this clone turned up once. This sequence joins TRBV15 and TRBJ2-7; 7 nucleotides agree with TRBD2. Germline V lookup: CDR1 LNHNV, CDR2 YYDKDF (reference sequence). CDR3 length equals 14 residues. V lost 4 bases and J lost 0; bases outside the gene matches: 3. The CDR3 region is CATSIGGSSYEQYF. DNA of the CDR3: TGTGCCACCAGCATTGGCGGGAGCTCCTACGAGCAGTACTTC.

The chain uses TRBV30 and TRBJ1-1, with no clear D. This CDR3 is built from 13 residues. CDR1 is GTSNPN, CDR2 SVGIG, per germline (reference sequence). V shed 0 bases and J shed 6 bases, with 11 bases lying between them. The CDR3 here is CAWSVRGMAEAFF. As DNA, the CDR3 is TGTGCCTGGAGTGTACGAGGGATGGCTGAAGCTTTCTTT.

This chain joins TRBV7-9 and TRBJ2-3; 10 nucleotides line up with TRBD2. CDR3 length equals 15 residues. The V gene end was trimmed by 4 bases and the J gene end by 6 bases; junction bases not matched to a gene: 7. The V gene's germline CDR1 is SEHNR and CDR2 FQNEAQ (reference sequence). CDR3 in amino acids: CASSSSGRAWDTQYF. DNA of the CDR3: TGTGCCAGCAGCTCGAGCGGGAGGGCCTGGGATACGCAGTATTTT.

This chain links TRBV5-4 with TRBJ2-5, with D possibly TRBD2 on 7 matching bases. Germline V gives CDR1 SGHNT, CDR2 YYREEE (reference sequence). This CDR3 has 11 amino acids. Trimming pared 4 bases from V and 13 bases from J, leaving 14 bases between. The CDR3 DNA is TGTGCCAGCAGCGCCACAGGGACTACGTACTTC. Translation: CASSATGTTYF.

The V gene is TRBV4-3, the J gene TRBJ2-3, with D possibly TRBD1 on 6 matching bases. CDR3 length equals 16 residues. The V end was cut by 1 base, the J end by 1 base, with 12 bases between. CDR1 is LGHNA, CDR2 YSLEER, per germline. CDR3 amino acids: CASSQGGRGGTDTQYF. The CDR3 nucleotides are TGCGCCAGCAGCCAAGGTGGCAGGGGTGGCACAGATACGCAGTATTTT.

As to this clone: One end of the junction fails to match germline, which may point to a read error. The CDR3 sequence: CASSPLDRGTDTQYF. The CDR3 DNA reads TGTGCCAGCAGTCCGCTTGACAGGGGCACCGATACGCAGTATTTT. The rearrangement links TRBV6-6 to TRBJ2-3, with 8 bases lining up with TRBD1. Germline V gene lookup returns CDR1 MNHNY and CDR2 SVGAGI (reference sequence). The CDR3 loop spans 15 amino acids.

The CDR3 loop reads CASSVGPKELNSPLHF. CDR3 sequence (DNA): TGTGCCAGCAGCGTAGGGCCTAAGGAACTAAATTCACCCCTCCACTTT. The gene calls are TRBV9 and TRBJ1-6; no reliable D call. V was trimmed by 0 bases and J by 7 bases, leaving 14 bases between them. The CDR3 runs 16 residues. The germline CDR1 and CDR2 sequences are SGDLS and YYNGEE. Supplemented by reference TRBV9 and TRBJ1-6, the full variable domain reads DSGVTQTPKHLITATGQRVTLRCSPRSGDLSVYWYQQSLDQGLQFLIQYYNGEERAKGNILERFSAQQFPDLHSELNLSSLELGDSALYFCASSVGPKELNSPLHFGNGTRLTVT.

This clone was found once. The V and J genes are TRBV4-3 and TRBJ2-2; TRBD2 matches at 14 bases. Per the germline V gene, CDR1 is LGHNA and CDR2 is YSLEER. V shed 0 bases and J 6 bases; nucleotides not matched to a gene: 12. CDR3 length equals 20 residues. Here the CDR3 reads CASSQERLAGGPWGAGELFF. The CDR3 region has the DNA TGCGCCAGCAGCCAAGAAAGACTAGCGGGAGGGCCCTGGGGAGCCGGGGAGCTGTTTTTT.

The chain combines TRBV28 with TRBJ2-7, with a tentative D call TRBD1 (5 bases). Germline loops: CDR1 MDHEN, CDR2 SYDVKM. V lost 5 bases to trimming and J lost 4 bases, with 18 bases between them. The CDR3 totals 15 residues. Here the CDR3 DNA reads TGTGCCAGCAGTCCAAGGGGTTTGACCAATTACGAGCAGTACTTC. Translated: CASSPRGLTNYEQYF.

The rearrangement links TRBV18 to TRBJ2-2; the D is unclear. The CDR3 runs 17 residues. The V end lost 2 bases, the J end lost 6 bases, and 19 bases lay between the germline ends. CDR1 is KGHSH and CDR2 is LQKENI in the germline V gene. This CDR3 reads CASSPRNVGLTPGELFF. The CDR3 DNA is TGTGCCAGCTCACCAAGAAACGTAGGATTGACACCCGGGGAGCTGTTTTTT.

The chain links TRBV10-2 to TRBJ2-3, with D perhaps matching TRBD2 (6 bases). The length of the CDR3 is 14 residues. The V gene's germline CDR1 is WSHSY and CDR2 SAAADI. V lost 6 bases to trimming and J lost 8 bases, with 18 bases between them. The CDR3 sequence: CASSPPNGGLTQYF. CDR3 nucleotides: TGCGCCAGCAGCCCCCCCAACGGGGGACTTACGCAGTATTTT.